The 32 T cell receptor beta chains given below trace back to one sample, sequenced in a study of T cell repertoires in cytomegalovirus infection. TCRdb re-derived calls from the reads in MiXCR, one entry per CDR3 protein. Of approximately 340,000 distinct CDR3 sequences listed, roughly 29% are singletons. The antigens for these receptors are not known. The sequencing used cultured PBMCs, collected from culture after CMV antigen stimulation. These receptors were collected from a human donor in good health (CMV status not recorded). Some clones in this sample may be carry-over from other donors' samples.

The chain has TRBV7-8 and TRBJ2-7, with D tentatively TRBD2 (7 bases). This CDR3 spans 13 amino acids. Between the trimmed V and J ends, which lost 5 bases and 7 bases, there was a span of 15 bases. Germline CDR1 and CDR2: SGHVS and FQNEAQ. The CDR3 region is CASSGGGPGEQYF. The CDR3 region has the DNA TGTGCCAGCAGCGGGGGGGGCCCGGGGGAGCAGTACTTC.

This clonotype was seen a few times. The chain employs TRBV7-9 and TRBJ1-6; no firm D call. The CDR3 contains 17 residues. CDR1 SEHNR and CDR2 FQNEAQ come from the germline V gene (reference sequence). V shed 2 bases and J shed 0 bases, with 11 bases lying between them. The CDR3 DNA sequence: TGTGCCAGCAGCTTATCTTCCTTAAGCTCCTATAATTCACCCCTCCACTTT. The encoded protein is CASSLSSLSSYNSPLHF.

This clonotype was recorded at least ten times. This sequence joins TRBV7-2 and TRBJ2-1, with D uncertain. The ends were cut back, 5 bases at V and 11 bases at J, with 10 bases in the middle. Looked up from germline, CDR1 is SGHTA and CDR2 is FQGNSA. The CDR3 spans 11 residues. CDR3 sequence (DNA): TGTGCCAGCAGCCCAAATCGAAAGCAGTTCTTC. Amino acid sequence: CASSPNRKQFF.

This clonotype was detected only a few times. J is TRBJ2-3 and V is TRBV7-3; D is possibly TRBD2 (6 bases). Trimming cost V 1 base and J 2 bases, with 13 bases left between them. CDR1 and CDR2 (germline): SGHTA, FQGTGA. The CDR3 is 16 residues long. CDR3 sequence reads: CASSLKEGLYTDTQYF. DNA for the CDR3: TGTGCCAGCAGCTTAAAGGAGGGGCTGTACACAGATACGCAGTATTTT.

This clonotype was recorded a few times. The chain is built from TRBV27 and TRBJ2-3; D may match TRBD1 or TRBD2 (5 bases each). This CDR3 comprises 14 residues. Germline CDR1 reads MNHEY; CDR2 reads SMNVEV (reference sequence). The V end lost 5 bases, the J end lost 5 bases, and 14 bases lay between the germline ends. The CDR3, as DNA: TGTGCCAGCAGTGAGCCGGGACGAAAAGATACGCAGTATTTT. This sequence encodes CASSEPGRKDTQYF.

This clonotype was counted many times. DNA of the CDR3: TGTGCCAGCAGCTTAAAGGCTAAGGGCGGTGGTTCACCCCTCCACTTT. Translation: CASSLKAKGGGSPLHF. The V call is TRBV7-3, the J call TRBJ1-6; no definite D call. This CDR3 is built from 16 residues. Germline V gene sequence: CDR1 SGHTA, CDR2 FQGTGA. Trimming took off 1 base at V and 9 bases at J, with 16 bases between the two ends. The full variable domain, its missing parts supplied by reference TRBV7-3 and TRBJ1-6, is GAGVSQTPSNKVTEKGKYVELRCDPISGHTALYWYRQSLGQGPEFLIYFQGTGAADDSGLPNDRFFAVRPEGSVSTLKIQRTERGDSAVYLCASSLKAKGGGSPLHFGNGTRLTVT.

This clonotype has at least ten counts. For the CDR3, the DNA is TGTGCCAGCAGTTTAGTTTACCTGGATTCACCCCTCCACTTT. This translates into CASSLVYLDSPLHF. The chain recombines TRBV12-3 or TRBV12-4 with TRBJ1-6; no clear D gene. The CDR3 is 14 residues long. Between the trimmed V and J ends, which lost 1 base and 8 bases, there was a span of 9 bases.

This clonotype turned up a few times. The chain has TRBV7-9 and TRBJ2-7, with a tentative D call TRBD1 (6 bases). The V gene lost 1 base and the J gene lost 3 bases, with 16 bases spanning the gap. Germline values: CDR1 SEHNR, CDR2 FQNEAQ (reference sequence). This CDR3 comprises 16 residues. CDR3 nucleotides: TGTGCCAGCAGCTTAGGACCCAGGGGCAAAGACTACGAGCAGTACTTC. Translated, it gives CASSLGPRGKDYEQYF.

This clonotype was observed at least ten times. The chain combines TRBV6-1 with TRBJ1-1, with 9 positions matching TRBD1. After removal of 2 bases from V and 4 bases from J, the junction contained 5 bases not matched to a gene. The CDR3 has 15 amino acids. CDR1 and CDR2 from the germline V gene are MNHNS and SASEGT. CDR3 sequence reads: CASSETGTGSTEAFF. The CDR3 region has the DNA TGTGCCAGCAGTGAAACCGGGACAGGGTCCACTGAAGCTTTCTTT.

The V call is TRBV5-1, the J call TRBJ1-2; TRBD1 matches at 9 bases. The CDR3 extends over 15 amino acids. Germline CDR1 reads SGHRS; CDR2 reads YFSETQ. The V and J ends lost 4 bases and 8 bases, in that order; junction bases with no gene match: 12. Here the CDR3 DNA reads TGCGCCAGCAGCCCAAGTACCGGGACAGGGAACGGCTACACCTTC. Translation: CASSPSTGTGNGYTF.

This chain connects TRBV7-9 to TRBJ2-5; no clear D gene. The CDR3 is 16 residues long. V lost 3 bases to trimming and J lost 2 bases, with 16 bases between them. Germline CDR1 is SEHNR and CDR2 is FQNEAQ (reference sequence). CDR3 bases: TGTGCCAGCAGCTTTATGACGTCACCCACACAAGAGACCCAGTACTTC. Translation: CASSFMTSPTQETQYF.

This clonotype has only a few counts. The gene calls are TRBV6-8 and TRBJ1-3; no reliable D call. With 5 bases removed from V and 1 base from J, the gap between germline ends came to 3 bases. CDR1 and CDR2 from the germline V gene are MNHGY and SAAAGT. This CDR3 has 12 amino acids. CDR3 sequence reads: CASSASGNTIYF. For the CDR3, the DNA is TGTGCCAGCAGTGCTTCTGGAAACACCATATATTTT.

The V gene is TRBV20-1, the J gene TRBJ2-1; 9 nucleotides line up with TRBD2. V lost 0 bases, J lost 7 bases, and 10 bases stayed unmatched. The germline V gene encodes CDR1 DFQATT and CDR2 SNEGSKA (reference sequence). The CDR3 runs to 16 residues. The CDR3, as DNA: TGCAGTGCTAGAGACGACCCGGGACTAGCTGAAAATGAGCAGTTCTTC. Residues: CSARDDPGLAENEQFF.

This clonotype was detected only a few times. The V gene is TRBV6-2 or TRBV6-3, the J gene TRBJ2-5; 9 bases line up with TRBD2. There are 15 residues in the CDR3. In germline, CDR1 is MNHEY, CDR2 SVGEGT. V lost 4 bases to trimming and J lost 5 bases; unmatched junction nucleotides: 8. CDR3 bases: TGTGCCAGCAGTTCTCCTAGCGGGGATCTGGAGACCCAGTACTTC. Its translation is CASSSPSGDLETQYF.

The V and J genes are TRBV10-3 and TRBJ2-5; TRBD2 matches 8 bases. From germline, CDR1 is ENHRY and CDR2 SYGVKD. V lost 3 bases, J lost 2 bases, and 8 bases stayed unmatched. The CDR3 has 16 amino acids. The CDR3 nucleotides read TGTGCCATCAGTGATGGAGGACTAGCTGTTCAAGAGACCCAGTACTTC. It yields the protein CAISDGGLAVQETQYF.

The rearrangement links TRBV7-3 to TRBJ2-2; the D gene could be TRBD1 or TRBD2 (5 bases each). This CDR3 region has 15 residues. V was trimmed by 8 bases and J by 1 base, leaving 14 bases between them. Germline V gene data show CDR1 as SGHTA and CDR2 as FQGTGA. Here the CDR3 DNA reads TGTGCCAGCTCTCCGGGACCGAAGAACACCGGGGAGCTGTTTTTT. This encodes CASSPGPKNTGELFF.

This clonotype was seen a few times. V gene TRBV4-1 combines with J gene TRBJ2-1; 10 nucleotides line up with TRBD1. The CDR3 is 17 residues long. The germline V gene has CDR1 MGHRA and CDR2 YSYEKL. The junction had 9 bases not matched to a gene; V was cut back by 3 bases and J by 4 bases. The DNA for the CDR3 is TGCGCCAGCAGCCACGCCCGACAGGGGGCGCGGTACAATGAGCAGTTCTTC. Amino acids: CASSHARQGARYNEQFF.

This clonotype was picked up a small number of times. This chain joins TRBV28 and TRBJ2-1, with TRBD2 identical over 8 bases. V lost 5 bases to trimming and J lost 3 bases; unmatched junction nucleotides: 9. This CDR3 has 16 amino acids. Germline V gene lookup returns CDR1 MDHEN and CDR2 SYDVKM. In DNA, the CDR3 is TGTGCCAGCAGTAGCTTTGGGGGACTAGTCTACAATGAGCAGTTCTTC. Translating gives CASSSFGGLVYNEQFF.

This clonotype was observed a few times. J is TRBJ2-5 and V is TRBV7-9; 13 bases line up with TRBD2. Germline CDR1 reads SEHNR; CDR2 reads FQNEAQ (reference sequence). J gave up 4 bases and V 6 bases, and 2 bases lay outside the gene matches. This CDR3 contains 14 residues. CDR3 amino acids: CASSRTSGGETQYF. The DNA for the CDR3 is TGTGCCAGCAGTCGGACTAGCGGGGGAGAGACCCAGTACTTC.

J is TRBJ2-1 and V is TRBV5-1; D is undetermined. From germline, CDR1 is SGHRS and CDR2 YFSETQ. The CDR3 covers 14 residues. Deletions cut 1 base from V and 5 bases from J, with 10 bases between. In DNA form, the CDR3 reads TGCGCCAGCAGCTTGATGGCAGGAGACAATGAGCAGTTCTTC. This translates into CASSLMAGDNEQFF.

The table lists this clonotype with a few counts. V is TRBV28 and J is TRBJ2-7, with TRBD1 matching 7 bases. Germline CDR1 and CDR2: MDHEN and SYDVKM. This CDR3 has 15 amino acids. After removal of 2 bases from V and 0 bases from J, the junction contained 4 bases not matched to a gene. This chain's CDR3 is CASSLRGRFSYEQYF. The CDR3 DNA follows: TGTGCCAGCAGTTTAAGGGGGCGATTCTCCTACGAGCAGTACTTC.

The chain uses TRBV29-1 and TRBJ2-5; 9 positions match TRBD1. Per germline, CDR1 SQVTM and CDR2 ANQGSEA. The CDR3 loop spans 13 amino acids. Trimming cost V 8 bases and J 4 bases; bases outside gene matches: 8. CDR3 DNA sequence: TGCAGCAACCGGGACAGGGTATCAGAGACCCAGTACTTC. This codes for CSNRDRVSETQYF.

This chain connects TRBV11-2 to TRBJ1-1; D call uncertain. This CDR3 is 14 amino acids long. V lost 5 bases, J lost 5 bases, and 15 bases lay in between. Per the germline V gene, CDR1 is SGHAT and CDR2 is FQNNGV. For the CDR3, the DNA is TGTGCCAGCAGCGGTTCTTCGGGCGGAACTGAAGCTTTCTTT. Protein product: CASSGSSGGTEAFF.

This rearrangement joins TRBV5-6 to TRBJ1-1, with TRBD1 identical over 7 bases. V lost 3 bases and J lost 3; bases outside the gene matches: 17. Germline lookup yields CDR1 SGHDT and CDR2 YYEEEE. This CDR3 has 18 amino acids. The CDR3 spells CASSYRTTGLFGYTEAFF. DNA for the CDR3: TGTGCCAGCAGCTACCGTACGACAGGGTTGTTTGGTTACACTGAAGCTTTCTTT. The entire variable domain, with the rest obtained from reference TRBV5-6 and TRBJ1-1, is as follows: DAGVTQSPTHLIKTRGQQVTLRCSPKSGHDTVSWYQQALGQGPQFIFQYYEEEERQRGNFPDRFSGHQFPNYSSELNVNALLLGDSALYLCASSYRTTGLFGYTEAFFGQGTRLTVV.

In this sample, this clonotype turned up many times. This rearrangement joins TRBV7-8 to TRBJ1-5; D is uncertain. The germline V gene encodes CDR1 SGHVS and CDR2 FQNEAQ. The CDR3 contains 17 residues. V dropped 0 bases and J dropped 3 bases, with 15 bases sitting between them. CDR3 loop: CASSLAFPGSVNQPQHF. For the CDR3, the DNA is TGTGCCAGCAGCTTAGCTTTTCCAGGATCGGTCAATCAGCCCCAGCATTTT.

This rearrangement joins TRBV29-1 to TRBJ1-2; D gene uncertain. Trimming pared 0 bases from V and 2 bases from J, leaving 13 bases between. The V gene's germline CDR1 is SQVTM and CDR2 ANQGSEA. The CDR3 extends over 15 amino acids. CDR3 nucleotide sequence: TGCAGCGTTGAAGATAACCCGGACGGGAACTATGGCTACACCTTC. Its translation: CSVEDNPDGNYGYTF.

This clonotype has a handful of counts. The CDR3 region is CASSLSVGATEAFF. CDR3 nucleotide sequence: TGTGCCAGCAGTTTATCTGTGGGGGCCACTGAAGCTTTCTTT. The chain recombines TRBV27 with TRBJ1-1; D may be TRBD1 (6 bases). Germline values: CDR1 MNHEY, CDR2 SMNVEV (reference sequence). CDR3 length equals 14 residues. The V gene lost 0 bases and the J gene lost 4 bases, with 9 bases spanning the gap.

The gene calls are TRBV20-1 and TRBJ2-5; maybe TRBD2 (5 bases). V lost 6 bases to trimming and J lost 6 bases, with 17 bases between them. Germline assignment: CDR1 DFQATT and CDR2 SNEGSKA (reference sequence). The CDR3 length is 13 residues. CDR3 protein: CSALDGGRQTQYF. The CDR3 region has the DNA TGCAGTGCCCTAGACGGAGGTCGTCAGACCCAGTACTTC.

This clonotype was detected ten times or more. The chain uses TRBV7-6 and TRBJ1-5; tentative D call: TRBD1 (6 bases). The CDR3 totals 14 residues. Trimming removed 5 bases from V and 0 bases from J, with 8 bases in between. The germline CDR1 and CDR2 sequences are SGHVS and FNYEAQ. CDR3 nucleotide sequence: TGTGCCAGCAGCCCAGGGGATAGCAATCAGCCCCAGCATTTT. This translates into CASSPGDSNQPQHF. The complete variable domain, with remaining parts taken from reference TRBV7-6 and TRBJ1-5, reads GAGVSQSPRYKVTKRGQDVALRCDPISGHVSLYWYRQALGQGPEFLTYFNYEAQQDKSGLPNDRFSAERPEGSISTLTIQRTEQRDSAMYRCASSPGDSNQPQHFGDGTRLSIL.

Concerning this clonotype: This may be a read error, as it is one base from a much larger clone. The DNA for the CDR3 is TGTGCCAGCACACGGCGGGGCTTAGAAGAAAAACTGTTTTTT. Its translation: CASTRRGLEEKLFF. This chain links TRBV7-8 with TRBJ1-4, with D possibly TRBD1 on 5 matching bases. The germline V gene encodes CDR1 SGHVS and CDR2 FQNEAQ. Trimming removed 7 bases from V and 8 bases from J, with 17 bases in between. This CDR3 is built from 14 residues. The full variable domain, with the rest looked up from reference TRBV7-8 and TRBJ1-4, is GAGVSQSPRYKVAKRGQDVALRCDPISGHVSLFWYQQALGQGPEFLTYFQNEAQLDKSGLPSDRFFAERPEGSVSTLKIQRTQQEDSAVYLCASTRRGLEEKLFFGSGTQLSVL.

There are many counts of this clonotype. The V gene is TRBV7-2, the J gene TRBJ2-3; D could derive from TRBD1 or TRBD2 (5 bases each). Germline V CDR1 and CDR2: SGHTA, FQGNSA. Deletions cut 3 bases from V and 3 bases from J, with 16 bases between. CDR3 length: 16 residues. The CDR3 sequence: CASSFRGGSGTDTQYF. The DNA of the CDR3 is TGTGCCAGCAGCTTTAGGGGTGGGAGTGGGACAGATACGCAGTATTTT. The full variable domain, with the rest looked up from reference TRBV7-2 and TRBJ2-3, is GAGVSQSPSNKVTEKGKDVELRCDPISGHTALYWYRQSLGQGLEFLIYFQGNSAPDKSGLPSDRFSAERTGGSVSTLTIQRTQQEDSAVYLCASSFRGGSGTDTQYFGPGTRLTVL.

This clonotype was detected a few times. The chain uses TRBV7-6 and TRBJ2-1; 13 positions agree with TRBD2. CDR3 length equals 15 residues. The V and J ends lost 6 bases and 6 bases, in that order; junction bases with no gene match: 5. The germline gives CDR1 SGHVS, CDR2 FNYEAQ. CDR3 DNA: TGTGCCAGCAGTCTTGGGACTAGCGGGACCAATGAGCAGTTCTTC. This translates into CASSLGTSGTNEQFF.